This T cell receptor (beta chain) stems from a study of Ad26.COV2.S vaccination and SARS-CoV-2 variants. The overall study: Ad26.COV2.S shots went into the muscle once or twice, 56 days apart.

Clones were read by immunoSEQ multiplex PCR, and TCRdb kept only the in-frame ones, dropping some. The sample holds about 330,000 clones, 75% to 90% seen once. Indicated treatment: some 20 received Ad26.COV2.S at low or high dose, single or two shots; 5 received placebo; per-sample allocation not given. Sampling was done on day 63 after the first vaccine or placebo injection. The TCR was taken from a person between 18 and 60 years old who received the Ad26.COV2.S COVID-19 vaccine or a placebo. Here the sequenced sample was peripheral blood, taken in a trial of Ad26.COV2.S vaccine versus placebo.

This CDR3 reads CASSFPKSYTF. In DNA, the CDR3 is TGTGCCAGCAGTTTTCCCAAAAGCTACACCTTC. The chain couples TRBV6-4 to TRBJ1-2; D gene uncertain. V was trimmed by 5 bases and J by 9 bases, leaving 10 bases between them. Germline loops: CDR1 MRHNA, CDR2 SNTAGT. The CDR3 is 11 residues long.